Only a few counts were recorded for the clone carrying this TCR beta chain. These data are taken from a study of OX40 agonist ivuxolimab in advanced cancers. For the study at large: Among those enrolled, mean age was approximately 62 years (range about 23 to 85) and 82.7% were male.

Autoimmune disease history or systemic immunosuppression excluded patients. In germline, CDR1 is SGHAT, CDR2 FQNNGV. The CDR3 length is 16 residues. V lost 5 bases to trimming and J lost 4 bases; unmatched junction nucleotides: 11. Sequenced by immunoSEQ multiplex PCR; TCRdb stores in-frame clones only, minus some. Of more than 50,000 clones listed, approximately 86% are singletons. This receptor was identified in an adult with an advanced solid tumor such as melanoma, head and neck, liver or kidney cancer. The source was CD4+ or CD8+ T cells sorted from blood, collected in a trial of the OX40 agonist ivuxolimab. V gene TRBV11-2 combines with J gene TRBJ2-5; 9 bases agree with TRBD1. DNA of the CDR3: TGTGCCAGCAGCCCGAGGGGGGACAGGGATGGAGAGACCCAGTACTTC. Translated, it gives CASSPRGDRDGETQYF.